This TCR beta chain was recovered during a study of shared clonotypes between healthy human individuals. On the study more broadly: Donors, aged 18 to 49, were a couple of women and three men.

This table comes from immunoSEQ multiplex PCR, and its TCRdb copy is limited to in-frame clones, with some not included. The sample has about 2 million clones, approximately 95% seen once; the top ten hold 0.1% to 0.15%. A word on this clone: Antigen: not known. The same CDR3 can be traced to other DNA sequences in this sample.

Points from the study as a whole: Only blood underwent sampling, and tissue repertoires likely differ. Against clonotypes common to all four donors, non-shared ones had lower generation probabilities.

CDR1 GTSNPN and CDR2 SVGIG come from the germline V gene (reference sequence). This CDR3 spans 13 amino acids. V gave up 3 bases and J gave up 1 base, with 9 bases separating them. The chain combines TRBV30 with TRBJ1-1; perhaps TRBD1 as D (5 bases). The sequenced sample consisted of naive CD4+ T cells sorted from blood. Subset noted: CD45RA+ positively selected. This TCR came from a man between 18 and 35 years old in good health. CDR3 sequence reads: CAWRGRENTEAFF. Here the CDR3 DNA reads TGTGCCTGGAGGGGGCGGGAGAACACTGAAGCTTTCTTT.